The subject of this entry is one T cell receptor beta chain. The data belong to a study of control samples from healthy donors and cancer patients. The J segment lost 4 bases and the V segment lost 6 bases, leaving 7 bases of the junction unmatched. Germline CDR1 and CDR2: MNHEY and SMNVEV (reference sequence). This CDR3 spans 15 amino acids. The protocol was immunoSEQ multiplex PCR, while the TCRdb copy is restricted to in-frame clones and leaves out a portion. The sample consists of around 160,000 clones, 90% to 95% of them appearing once. Sequencing input: blood. J is TRBJ1-3 and V is TRBV27, with 9 nucleotides matching TRBD1. This TCR was sampled from a man younger than 35 in good health. The CDR3 sequence is CASSRTGGKGNTIYF. For the CDR3, the DNA is TGTGCCAGCAGCCGAACAGGGGGCAAAGGAAACACCATATATTTT.